These T cell receptor beta chains were read from a single sample in a study of technical replicates of blood from several donors. Sequencing was performed with immunoSEQ multiplex PCR; in TCRdb, only in-frame clones are kept and a portion is missing. The sample shows almost 65,000 clones, around 87% of them seen only once. Sequenced: PBMCs. The origin of the receptors is a human donor in good health. Some clones in this sample may be carry-over from other donors' samples. CDR3s include the opening cysteine and the closing phenylalanine or tryptophan. Fields, in order: V gene, J gene, D gene, clone size, CDR3 protein, CDR3 DNA. A D gene is named only where the DNA matches it firmly. Only some rows state a clone size, as once, few, many or a class for expanded clones.

>TRBV27|TRBJ1-2|.|few
CASSPRLGRREDYGYTF
TGTGCCAGCAGCCCCCGCCTGGGTCGCAGGGAGGACTATGGCTACACCTTC
>TRBV30|TRBJ2-2|TRBD2|.
CAWSVWRLAGTGELFF
TGTGCCTGGAGTGTCTGGCGTCTAGCGGGGACCGGGGAGCTGTTTTTT
>TRBV6-1|TRBJ2-3|.|.
CASSGRTVRADTQYF
TGTGCCAGCAGTGGAAGGACAGTTAGGGCAGATACGCAGTATTTT
>TRBV9|TRBJ1-1|.|.
CASSAHAAENTEAFF
TGTGCCAGCAGCGCCCACGCGGCAGAGAACACTGAAGCTTTCTTT
>TRBV5-4|TRBJ2-3|TRBD1|.
CASSQRQGWTSTDTQYF
TGTGCCAGCAGCCAACGACAGGGTTGGACTAGCACAGATACGCAGTATTTT
>TRBV18|TRBJ1-3|TRBD1|.
CASSPEQGQGNTIYF
TGTGCCAGCTCACCGGAGCAGGGACAGGGAAACACCATATATTTT
>TRBV5-6|TRBJ1-2|TRBD1|.
CASSVQRGQGSYGYTF
TGTGCCAGCAGCGTTCAGCGGGGACAGGGTAGCTATGGCTACACCTTC
>TRBV9|TRBJ2-1|.|.
CASSAGLRAYNEQFF
TGTGCCAGCAGCGCGGGACTCCGAGCCTACAATGAGCAGTTCTTC
>TRBV6-5|TRBJ2-5|TRBD2|.
CASSYSGRVQETQYF
TGTGCCAGCAGTTACTCGGGGAGGGTTCAAGAGACCCAGTACTTC
>TRBV6-5|TRBJ1-2|.|.
CASTPGWGGYGYTF
TGTGCCAGTACCCCAGGGTGGGGGGGCTATGGCTACACCTTC